This T cell receptor (beta chain) was captured by sequencing in a study of identical twins. The study's findings and limits: Cross-sectional statistical analysis was relied on for the conclusions, without the same donors being followed. The abundant beta clonotypes from cord blood had fewer insertions, and memory repertoires had none of this. Within beta out-of-frame sequences, the excess sharing observed between twins was weaker.

Ten or more counts support this clonotype. Its antigen remains unknown. TCRdb processed the 5' RACE reads anew with MiXCR; each CDR3 protein has one entry. The table has about 150,000 distinct CDR3 sequences, under 4.5% seen once. Only healthy Caucasians were included as donors. What was sequenced was memory T cells sorted from blood. This TCR came from a man between 18 and 29 years old in good health.

The CDR3 sequence is CASSSRYQPQHF. The CDR3 region has the DNA TGTGCCAGCAGCTCGAGGTATCAGCCCCAGCATTTT. This chain links TRBV12-3 or TRBV12-4 with TRBJ1-5; D unclear. The length of the CDR3 is 12 residues. V gave up 6 bases and J gave up 5 bases, with 8 bases separating them.